A single T cell receptor beta chain is shown here with its context. This clonotype was detected a few times. The antigen this receptor binds is unknown. Within one base of it there is no much larger clone, and no base qualities were kept. This specimen comes from a study of response to subunit inactivated influenza vaccine (dated by TCRdb to 2016 to 2019). Concerning the study at large: The study used deep quantitative T cell receptor repertoire profiling to track responses to a trivalent subunit inactivated influenza vaccine.

From the cysteine up to the phenylalanine, the CDR3 has a length of 17 residues. Only CDR3 DNA is held: 51 bases, read in frame from base 1. Clipping removes 5 bases from V and 2 bases from J, with 9 as the unmatched junction base count. Reading the germline V gene (reference sequence) gives CDR1 SEHNR and CDR2 FQNEAQ. Study-wide findings and limitations: The authors suggested that each seasonal influenza vaccination may recruit only a limited number of new T cells.

The library came from RT-PCR. Sequencer: Illumina HiSeq 2500. TCRdb reprocessed the public reads (quality trimming at Q25 with fastp, clone calling with MiXCR) and kept in-frame beta chains. Every distinct CDR3 protein forms one entry, paired with its most common genes and DNA. This sample comprises roughly 630,000 distinct CDR3 sequences, around 15% of them detected only once. The ten largest clones represent 7.5% to 8% of the sample. The source of this sequence is a man in his fifties or sixties who received an inactivated influenza vaccine. Donor details come from another sample of the same person, matched by shared clones. The sequenced sample was PBMCs from blood, obtained 14 days before vaccination. Recombination joined TRBV7-9 with TRBJ2-1; TRBD1 matches 10 bases in the middle. The CDR3 reads CASSLISGTGAYNEQFF. The sequenced DNA is TGTGCCAGCAGCCTAATCTCCGGGACAGGGGCCTACAATGAGCAGTTCTTC.